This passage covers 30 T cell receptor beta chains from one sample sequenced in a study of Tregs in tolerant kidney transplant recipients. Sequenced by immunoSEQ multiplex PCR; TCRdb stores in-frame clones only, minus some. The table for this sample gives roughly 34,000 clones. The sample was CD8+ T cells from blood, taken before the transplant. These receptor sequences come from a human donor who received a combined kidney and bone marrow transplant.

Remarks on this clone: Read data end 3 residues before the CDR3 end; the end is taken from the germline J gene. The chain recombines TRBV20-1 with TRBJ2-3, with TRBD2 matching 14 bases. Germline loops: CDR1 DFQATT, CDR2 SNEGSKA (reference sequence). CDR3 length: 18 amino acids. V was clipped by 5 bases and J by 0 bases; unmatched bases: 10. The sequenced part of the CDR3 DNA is TGCAGTGCTGGGGTCGGACTAGCGGGGGGCCCTAGCACAGATACG. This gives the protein CSAGVGLAGGPSTDT. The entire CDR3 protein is CSAGVGLAGGPSTDTQYF.

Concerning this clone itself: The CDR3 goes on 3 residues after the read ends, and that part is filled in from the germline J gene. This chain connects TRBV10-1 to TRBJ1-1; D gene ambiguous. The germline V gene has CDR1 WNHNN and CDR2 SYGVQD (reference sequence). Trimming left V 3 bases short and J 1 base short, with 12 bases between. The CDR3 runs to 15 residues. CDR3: CASSENRRRNTEAFF. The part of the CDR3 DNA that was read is TGCGCCAGCAGTGAAAATCGGCGGCGGAACACTGAA.

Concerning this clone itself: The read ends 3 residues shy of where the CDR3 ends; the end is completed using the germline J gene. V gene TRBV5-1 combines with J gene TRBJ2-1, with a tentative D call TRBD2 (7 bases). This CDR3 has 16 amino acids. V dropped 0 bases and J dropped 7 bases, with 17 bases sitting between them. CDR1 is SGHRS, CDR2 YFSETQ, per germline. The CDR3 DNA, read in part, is TGCGCCAGCAGCTTGGCCCCGGACGGGGGGCCTAATGAG. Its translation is CASSLAPDGGPNE. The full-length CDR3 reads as CASSLAPDGGPNEQFF.

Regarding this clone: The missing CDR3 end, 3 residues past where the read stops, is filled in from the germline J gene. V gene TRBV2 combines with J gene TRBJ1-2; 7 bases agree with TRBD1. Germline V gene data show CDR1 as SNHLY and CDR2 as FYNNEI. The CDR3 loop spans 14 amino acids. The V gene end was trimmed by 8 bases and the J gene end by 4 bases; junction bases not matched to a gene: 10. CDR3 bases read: TGTGCCAGCCTTGGGGAACAGGGGCTCTATGGC. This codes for CASLGEQGLYG. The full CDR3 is CASLGEQGLYGYTF.

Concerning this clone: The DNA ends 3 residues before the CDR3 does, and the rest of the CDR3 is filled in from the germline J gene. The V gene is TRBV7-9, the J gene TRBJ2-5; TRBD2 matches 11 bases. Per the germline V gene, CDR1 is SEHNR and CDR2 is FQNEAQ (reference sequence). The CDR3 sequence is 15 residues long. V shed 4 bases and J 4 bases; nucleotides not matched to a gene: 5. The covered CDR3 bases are TGTGCCAGCAGCTCAGGGACTAGCGGTGGAGAGACC. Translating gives CASSSGTSGGET. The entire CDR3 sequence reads CASSSGTSGGETQYF.

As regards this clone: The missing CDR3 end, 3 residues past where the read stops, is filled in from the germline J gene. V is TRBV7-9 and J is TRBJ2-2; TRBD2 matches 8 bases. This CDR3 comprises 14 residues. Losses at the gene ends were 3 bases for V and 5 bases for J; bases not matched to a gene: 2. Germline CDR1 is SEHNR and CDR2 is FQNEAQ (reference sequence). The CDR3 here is CASSFLAGTGELFF. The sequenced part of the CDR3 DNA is TGTGCCAGCAGCTTCCTAGCGGGTACCGGGGAG. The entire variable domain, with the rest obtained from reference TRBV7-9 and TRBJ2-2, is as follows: DTGVSQNPRHKITKRGQNVTFRCDPISEHNRLYWYRQTLGQGPEFLTYFQNEAQLEKSRLLSDRFSAERPKGSFSTLEIQRTEQGDSAMYLCASSFLAGTGELFFGEGSRLTVL.

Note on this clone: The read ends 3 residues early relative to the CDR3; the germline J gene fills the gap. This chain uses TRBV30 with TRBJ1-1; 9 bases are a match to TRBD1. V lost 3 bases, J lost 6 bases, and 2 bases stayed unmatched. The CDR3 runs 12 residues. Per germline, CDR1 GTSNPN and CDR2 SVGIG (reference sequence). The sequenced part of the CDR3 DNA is TGTGCCTGGAGACAGGGGGCATCTGAA. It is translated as CAWRQGASE. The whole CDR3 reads CAWRQGASEAFF.

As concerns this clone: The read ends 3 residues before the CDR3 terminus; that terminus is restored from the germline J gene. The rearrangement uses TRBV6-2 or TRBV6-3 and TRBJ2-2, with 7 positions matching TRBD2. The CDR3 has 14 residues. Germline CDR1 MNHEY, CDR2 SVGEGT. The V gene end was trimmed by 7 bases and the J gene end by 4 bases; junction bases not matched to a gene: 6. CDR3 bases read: TGTGCCAGCATCCCAAGCGGGGCCACCGGGGAG. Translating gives CASIPSGATGE. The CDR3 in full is CASIPSGATGELFF.

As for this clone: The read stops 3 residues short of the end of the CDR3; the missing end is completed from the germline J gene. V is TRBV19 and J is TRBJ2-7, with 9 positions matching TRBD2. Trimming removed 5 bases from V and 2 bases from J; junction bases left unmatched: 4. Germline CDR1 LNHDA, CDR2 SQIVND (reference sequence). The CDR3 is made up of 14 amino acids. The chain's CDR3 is CASSELAGTYEQYF. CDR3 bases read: TGTGCCAGTAGTGAGCTAGCGGGGACCTACGAG.

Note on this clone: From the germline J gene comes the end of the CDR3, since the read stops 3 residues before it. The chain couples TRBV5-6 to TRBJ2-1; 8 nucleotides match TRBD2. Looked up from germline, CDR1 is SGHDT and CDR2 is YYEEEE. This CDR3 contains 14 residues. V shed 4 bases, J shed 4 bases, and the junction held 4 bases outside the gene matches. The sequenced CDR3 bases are TGTGCCAGCAGCACGGGACTAGTGTACAATGAG. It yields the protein CASSTGLVYNE. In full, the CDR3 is CASSTGLVYNEQFF.

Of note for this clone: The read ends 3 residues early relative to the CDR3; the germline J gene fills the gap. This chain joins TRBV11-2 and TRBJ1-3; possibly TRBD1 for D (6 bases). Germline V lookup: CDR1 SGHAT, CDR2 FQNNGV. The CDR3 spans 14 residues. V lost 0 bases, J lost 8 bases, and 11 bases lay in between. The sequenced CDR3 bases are TGTGCCAGCAGCTTAGAGACAGGAGACGACACC. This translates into CASSLETGDDT. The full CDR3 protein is CASSLETGDDTIYF.

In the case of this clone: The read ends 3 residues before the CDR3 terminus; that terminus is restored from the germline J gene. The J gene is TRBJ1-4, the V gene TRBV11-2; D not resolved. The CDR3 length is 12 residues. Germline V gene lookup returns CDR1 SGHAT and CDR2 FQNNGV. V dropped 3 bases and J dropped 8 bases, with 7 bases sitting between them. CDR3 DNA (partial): TGTGCCAGCAGCTTCGGGTCGGAAAAA. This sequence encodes CASSFGSEK. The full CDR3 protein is CASSFGSEKLFF.

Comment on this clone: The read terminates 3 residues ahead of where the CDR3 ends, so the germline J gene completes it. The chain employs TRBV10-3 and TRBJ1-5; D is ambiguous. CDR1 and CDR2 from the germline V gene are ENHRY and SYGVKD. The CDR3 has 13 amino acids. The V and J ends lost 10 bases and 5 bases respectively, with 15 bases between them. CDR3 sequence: CATTDGPHQPQHF. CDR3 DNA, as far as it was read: TGTGCCACCACGGATGGGCCACATCAGCCC.

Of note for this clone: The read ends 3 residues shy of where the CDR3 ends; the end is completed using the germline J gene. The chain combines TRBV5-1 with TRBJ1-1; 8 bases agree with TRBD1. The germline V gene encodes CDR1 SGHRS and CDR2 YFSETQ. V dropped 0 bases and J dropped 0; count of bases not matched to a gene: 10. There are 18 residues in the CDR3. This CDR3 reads CASSLASGQEYMNTEAFF. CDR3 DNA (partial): TGCGCCAGCAGCTTGGCCTCGGGACAGGAATACATGAACACTGAA.

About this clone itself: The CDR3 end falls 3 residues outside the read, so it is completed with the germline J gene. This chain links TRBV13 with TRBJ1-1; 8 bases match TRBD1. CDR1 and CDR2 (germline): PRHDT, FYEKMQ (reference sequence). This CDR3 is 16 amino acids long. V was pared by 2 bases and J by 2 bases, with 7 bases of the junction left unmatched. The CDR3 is CASSLTPGGINTEAFF. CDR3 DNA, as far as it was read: TGTGCCAGCAGCTTAACGCCAGGGGGCATAAACACTGAA.

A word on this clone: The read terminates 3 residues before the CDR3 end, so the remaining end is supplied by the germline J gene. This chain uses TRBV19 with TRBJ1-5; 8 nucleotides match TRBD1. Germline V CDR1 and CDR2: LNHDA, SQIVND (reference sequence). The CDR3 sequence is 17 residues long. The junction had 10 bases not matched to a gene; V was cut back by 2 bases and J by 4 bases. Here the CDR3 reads CASSIIPRTGQNQPQHF. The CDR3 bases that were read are TGTGCCAGTAGTATAATCCCCCGGACAGGGCAAAATCAGCCC.

Incomplete CDR3 DNA: TGTGCCAGCAGCTTAGGAGGCGGCTACAATGAG. It yields the protein CASSLGGGYNE. The whole CDR3 reads CASSLGGGYNEQFF. This chain links TRBV7-6 with TRBJ2-1; the D is unclear. Read sequence stops 3 residues before the CDR3 end, and the germline J gene provides the missing end. Germline CDR1 reads SGHVS; CDR2 reads FNYEAQ. This CDR3 region has 14 residues. Trimming shortened V by 1 base and J by 3 bases, and 7 bases separated the two germline ends. Based on the CDR3 plus reference TRBV7-6 and TRBJ2-1, the full variable domain is GAGVSQSPRYKVTKRGQDVALRCDPISGHVSLYWYRQALGQGPEFLTYFNYEAQQDKSGLPNDRFSAERPEGSISTLTIQRTEQRDSAMYRCASSLGGGYNEQFFGPGTRLTVL.

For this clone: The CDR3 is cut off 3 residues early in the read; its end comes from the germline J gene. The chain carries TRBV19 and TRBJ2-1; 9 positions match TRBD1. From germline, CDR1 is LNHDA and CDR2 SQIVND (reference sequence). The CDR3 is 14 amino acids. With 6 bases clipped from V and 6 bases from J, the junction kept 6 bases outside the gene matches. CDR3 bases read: TGTGCCAGTAGCACCGGGACAGGGCCCAATGAG. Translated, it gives CASSTGTGPNE. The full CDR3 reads CASSTGTGPNEQFF.

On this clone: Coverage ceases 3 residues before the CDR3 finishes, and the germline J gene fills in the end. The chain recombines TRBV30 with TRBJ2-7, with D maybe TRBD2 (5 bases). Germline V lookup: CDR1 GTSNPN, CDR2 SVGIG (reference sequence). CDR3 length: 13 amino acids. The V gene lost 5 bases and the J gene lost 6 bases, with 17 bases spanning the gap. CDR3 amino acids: CAWSRLSSREQYF. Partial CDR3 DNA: TGTGCCTGGTCTCGACTCTCTAGCCGCGAG.

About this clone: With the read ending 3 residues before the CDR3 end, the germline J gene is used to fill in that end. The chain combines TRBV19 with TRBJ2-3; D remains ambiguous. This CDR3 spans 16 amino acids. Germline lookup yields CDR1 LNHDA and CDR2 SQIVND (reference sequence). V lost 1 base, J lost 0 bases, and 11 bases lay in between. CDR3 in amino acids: CASSIVESSSTDTQYF. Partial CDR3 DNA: TGTGCCAGTAGTATAGTAGAAAGTTCTAGCACAGATACG.

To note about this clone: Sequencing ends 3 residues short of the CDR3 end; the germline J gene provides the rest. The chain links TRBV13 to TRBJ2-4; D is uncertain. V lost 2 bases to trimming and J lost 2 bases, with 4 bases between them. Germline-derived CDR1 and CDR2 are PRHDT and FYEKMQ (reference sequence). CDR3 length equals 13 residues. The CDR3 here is CASSLRSKNIQYF. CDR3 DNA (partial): TGTGCCAGCAGCTTAAGGTCCAAAAACATT.

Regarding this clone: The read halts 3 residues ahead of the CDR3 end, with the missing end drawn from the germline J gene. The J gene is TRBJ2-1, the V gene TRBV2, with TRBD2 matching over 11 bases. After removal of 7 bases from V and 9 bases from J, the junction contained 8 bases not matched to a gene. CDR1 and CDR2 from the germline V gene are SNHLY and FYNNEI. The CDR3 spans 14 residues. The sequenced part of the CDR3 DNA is TGTGCCAGCATTCCCACTAGCGGGGGCGGTGAG. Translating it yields CASIPTSGGGE. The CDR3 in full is CASIPTSGGGEQFF. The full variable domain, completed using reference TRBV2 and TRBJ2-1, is EPEVTQTPSHQVTQMGQEVILRCVPISNHLYFYWYRQILGQKVEFLVSFYNNEISEKSEIFDDQFSVERPDGSNFTLKIRSTKLEDSAMYFCASIPTSGGGEQFFGPGTRLTVL.

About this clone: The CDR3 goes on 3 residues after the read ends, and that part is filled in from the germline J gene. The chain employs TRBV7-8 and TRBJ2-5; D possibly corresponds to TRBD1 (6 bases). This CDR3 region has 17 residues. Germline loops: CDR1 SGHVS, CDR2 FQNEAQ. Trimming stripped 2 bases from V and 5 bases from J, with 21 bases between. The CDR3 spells CASSLIAGVDPGETQYF. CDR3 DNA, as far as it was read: TGTGCCAGCAGCTTAATCGCAGGGGTGGACCCGGGGGAGACC.

CDR3 bases read: TGCGCCAGCAGCCAAGGGACAGGGGGGTCCTACGAG. Translation: CASSQGTGGSYE. The full CDR3 sequence reads CASSQGTGGSYEQYF. The rearrangement uses TRBV5-1 and TRBJ2-7, with 11 bases fitting TRBD1. The missing CDR3 end, 3 residues past where the read stops, is filled in from the germline J gene. The CDR3 totals 15 residues. J gave up 1 base and V 4 bases, and 4 bases lay outside the gene matches. CDR1 and CDR2 (germline): SGHRS, YFSETQ.

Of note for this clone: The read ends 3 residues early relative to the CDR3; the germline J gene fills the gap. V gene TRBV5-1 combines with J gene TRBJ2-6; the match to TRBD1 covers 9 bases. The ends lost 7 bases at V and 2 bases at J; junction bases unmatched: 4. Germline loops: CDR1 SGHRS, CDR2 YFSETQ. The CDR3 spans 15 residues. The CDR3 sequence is CASCYRGPGANVLTF. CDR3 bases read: TGCGCCAGCTGCTACAGGGGGCCTGGGGCCAACGTC.

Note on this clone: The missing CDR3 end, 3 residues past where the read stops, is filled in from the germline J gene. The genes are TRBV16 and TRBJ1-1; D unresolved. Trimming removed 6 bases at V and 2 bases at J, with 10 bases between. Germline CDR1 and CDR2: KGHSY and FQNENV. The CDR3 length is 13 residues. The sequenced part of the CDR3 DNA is TGTGCCAGCAGTGCACACACAAACACTGAA. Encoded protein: CASSAHTNTE. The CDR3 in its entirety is CASSAHTNTEAFF.

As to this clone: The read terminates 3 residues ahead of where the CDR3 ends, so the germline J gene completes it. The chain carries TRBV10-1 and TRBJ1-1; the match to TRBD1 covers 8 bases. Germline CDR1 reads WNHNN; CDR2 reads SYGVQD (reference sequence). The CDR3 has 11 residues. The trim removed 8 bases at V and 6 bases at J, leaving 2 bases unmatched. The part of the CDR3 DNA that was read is TGCGCCAGCGGACAGGGCGCTGAA. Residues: CASGQGAE. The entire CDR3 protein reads CASGQGAEAFF.

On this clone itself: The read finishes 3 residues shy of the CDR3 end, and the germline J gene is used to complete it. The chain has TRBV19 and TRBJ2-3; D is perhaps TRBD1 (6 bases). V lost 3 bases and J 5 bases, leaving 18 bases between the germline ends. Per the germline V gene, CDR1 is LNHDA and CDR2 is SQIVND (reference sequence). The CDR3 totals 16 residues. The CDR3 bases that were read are TGTGCCAGTAGTATCAATACAGGGCCAGCGGTAGATACG. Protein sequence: CASSINTGPAVDT. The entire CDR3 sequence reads CASSINTGPAVDTQYF.

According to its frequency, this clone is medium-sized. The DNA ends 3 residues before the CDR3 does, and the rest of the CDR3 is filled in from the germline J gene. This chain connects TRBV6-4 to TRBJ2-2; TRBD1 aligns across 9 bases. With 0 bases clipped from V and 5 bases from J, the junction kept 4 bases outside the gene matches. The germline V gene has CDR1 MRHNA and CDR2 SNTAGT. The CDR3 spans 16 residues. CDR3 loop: CASSDSPGQGTGELFF. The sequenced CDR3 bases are TGTGCCAGCAGTGACTCACCGGGACAGGGTACCGGGGAG.

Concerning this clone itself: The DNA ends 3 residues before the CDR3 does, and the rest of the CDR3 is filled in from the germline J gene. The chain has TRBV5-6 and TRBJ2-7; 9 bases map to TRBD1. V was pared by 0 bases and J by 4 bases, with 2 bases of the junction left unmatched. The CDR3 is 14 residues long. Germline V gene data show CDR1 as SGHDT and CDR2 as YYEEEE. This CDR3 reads CASSLGTGEYEQYF. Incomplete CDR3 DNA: TGTGCCAGCAGCTTGGGGACAGGGGAATACGAG.